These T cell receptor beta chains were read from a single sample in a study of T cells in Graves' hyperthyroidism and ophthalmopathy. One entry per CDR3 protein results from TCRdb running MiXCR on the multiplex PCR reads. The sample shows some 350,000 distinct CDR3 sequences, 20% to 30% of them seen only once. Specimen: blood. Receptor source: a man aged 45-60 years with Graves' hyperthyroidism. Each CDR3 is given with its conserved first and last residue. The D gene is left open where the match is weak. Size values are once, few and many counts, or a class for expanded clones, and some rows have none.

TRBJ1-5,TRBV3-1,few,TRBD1,TGTGCCAGCAGCCAAGGCAGGGGGTCCAATCAGCCCCAGCATTTT,CASSQGRGSNQPQHF
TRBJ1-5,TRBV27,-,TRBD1,TGTGCCAGGACAGGGTCCGATCAGCCCCAGCATTTT,CARTGSDQPQHF
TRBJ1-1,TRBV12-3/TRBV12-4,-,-,TGTGCCAGCAGCCGGGGGGGGAGTACTGAAGCTTTCTTT,CASSRGGSTEAFF
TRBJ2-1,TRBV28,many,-,TGTGCCAGCAGAGAGGGGACACTCTCCTACAATGAGCAGTTCTTC,CASREGTLSYNEQFF
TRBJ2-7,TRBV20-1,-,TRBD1,TGCAGTGCTAGCCCCCAGGACAGGGTCTACGAGCAGTACTTC,CSASPQDRVYEQYF
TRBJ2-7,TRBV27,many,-,TGTGCCAGCAGTTTGCGTGAGCAGTACTTC,CASSLREQYF
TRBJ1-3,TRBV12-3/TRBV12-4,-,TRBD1,TGTGCCGGCAGTTTAGCGGGGACAGTCTCTGGAAACACCATATATTTT,CAGSLAGTVSGNTIYF
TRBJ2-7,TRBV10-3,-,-,TGTGCCATCAGAGAGGCATACTCCTACGAGCAGTACTTC,CAIREAYSYEQYF
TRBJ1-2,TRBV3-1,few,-,TGTGCCAGCAGCCAAGATAACGCACCCGGCTATGGCTACACCTTC,CASSQDNAPGYGYTF
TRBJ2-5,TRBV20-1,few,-,TGCAGTGCTAGAGATCGACTTTGGGCAGCCGAAGAGACCCAGTACTTC,CSARDRLWAAEETQYF
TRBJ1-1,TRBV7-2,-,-,TGTGCCAGCAGCTTAGCGGCGGGGAAGACGACTGAAGCTTTCTTT,CASSLAAGKTTEAFF
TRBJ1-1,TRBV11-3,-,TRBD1,TGTGCCAGCAGCATTGGGGACAGGGCAGCTTTCTTT,CASSIGDRAAFF
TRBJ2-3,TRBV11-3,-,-,TGTGCCAGCAGCTTAGACTCTCTCGAACGCACAGATACGCAGTATTTT,CASSLDSLERTDTQYF
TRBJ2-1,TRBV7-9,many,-,TGTGCCAGCAGCCAACCGGGCAGGGGCAATGAGCAGTTCTTC,CASSQPGRGNEQFF
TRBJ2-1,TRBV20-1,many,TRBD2,TGCAGTGCTATGGGGGGGAGAGGGACCTACAATGAGCAGTTCTTC,CSAMGGRGTYNEQFF
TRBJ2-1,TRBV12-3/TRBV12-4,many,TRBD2,TGTGCCAGCAACCGACTAGCGGGGAGGGGGGAGCAGTTCTTC,CASNRLAGRGEQFF
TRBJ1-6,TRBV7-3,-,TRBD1,TGTGCCAGCAGCTCCTTGGACAGGGGGGATTCACCCCTCCACTTT,CASSSLDRGDSPLHF
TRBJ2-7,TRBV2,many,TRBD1,TGTGCCAGCAGTCCAGCCCCAACAGGGGGTAACGAGCAGTACTTC,CASSPAPTGGNEQYF
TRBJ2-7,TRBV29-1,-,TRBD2,TGCAGCGTTGTAATAGCGGGGTACGAGCAGTACTTC,CSVVIAGYEQYF
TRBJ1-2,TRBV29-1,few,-,TGCAGCGTTGACCAGCAATTTGCCTCATATGGCTACACCTTC,CSVDQQFASYGYTF
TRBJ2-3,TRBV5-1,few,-,TGCGCCAGCAGCTTGGAACAGGGTGGGCCCACAGATACGCAGTATTTT,CASSLEQGGPTDTQYF